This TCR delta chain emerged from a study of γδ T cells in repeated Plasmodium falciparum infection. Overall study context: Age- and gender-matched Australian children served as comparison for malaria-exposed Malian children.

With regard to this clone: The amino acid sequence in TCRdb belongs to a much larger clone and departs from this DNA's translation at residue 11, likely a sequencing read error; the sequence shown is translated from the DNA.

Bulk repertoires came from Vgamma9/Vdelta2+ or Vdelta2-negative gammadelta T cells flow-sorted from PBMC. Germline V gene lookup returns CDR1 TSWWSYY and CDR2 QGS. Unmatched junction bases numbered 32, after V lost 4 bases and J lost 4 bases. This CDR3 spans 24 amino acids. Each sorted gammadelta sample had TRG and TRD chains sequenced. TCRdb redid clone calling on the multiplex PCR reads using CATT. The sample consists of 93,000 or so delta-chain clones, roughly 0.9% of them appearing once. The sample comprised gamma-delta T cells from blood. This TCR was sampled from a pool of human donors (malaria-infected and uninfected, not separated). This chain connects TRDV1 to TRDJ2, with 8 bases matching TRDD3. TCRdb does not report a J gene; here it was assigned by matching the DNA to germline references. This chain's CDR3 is CALGVTPTPRALGVLRGSTAQLFF. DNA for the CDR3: TGTGCTCTTGGGGTCACTCCTACGCCGAGGGCACTGGGGGTTCTCCGCGGCTCGACAGCACAACTCTTCTTT.